This T cell receptor (beta chain) comes out of a study of blood T cells in healthy people across ages. The wider study: Template switching recovered approximately one barcoded beta molecule for every two T cells. Study findings and constraints: There were more naive CD4+ cells and higher diversity in long-lived donors than in aged donors. With naive T cell percentage, TCR beta diversity showed a strong correlation.

CDR1 and CDR2 from the germline V gene are PRHDT and FYEKMQ (reference sequence). Trimming removed 4 bases from V and 4 bases from J, with 16 bases in between. The CDR3 length is 15 residues. A second PCR of 7 to 11 cycles used a sample-barcoded 5' primer and a J-beta primer mix. Individual samples furnished no less than 2.5 million CDR3-containing paired-end reads apiece. Via MiXCR, TCRdb re-called the 5' RACE reads, giving one row per CDR3 protein. Here the sample spans hundreds of thousands of distinct CDR3 sequences, around a quarter being singletons. In its sample, this clonotype was seen once. Its target is unknown. The same sample was also studied in work on T cells of mothers and their children.

Sequencing was done on a sample of blood. This chain joins TRBV13 and TRBJ1-1; D call uncertain. The receptor was derived from a boy aged 5 to 17 in good health. The DNA for the CDR3 is TGTGCCAGCAGCTCACATGAAGCAGGTATCACTGAAGCTTTCTTT. Protein: CASSSHEAGITEAFF.